This is a list of T cell receptor beta chains from one sample in a study of cytomegalovirus exposure and HLA in healthy donors. Sequencing used immunoSEQ multiplex PCR; TCRdb keeps in-frame clones, though not all of them. The sample contains 200,000 to 250,000 clones, 76% of which appear only once. Sequencing was done on a sample of PBMCs. These receptor sequences come from a man between 18 and 29 years old in good health and CMV-seronegative. The CDR3 runs from the conserved cysteine through the conserved F or W. Fields, in order: D gene, clone size, V gene, J gene, CDR3 DNA, CDR3 protein. A D gene is named only where the DNA matches it firmly. Size is omitted from some rows. Given values are once, few, many or a class for expanded clones.

d_gene: TRBD1; abundance: .; v_gene: TRBV2; j_gene: TRBJ1-5; CDR3nt: TGTGCCAGCACGACAGGGGTTCAGCCCCAGCATTTT; CDR3aa: CASTTGVQPQHF
d_gene: .; abundance: .; v_gene: TRBV5-1; j_gene: TRBJ1-1; CDR3nt: TGCGCCAGCAGAGGACAGCTACTGAACACTGAAGCTTTCTTT; CDR3aa: CASRGQLLNTEAFF
d_gene: .; abundance: few; v_gene: TRBV6-5; j_gene: TRBJ1-6; CDR3nt: TGTGCCAGCAATCCCAGGGTTGGTTCACCCCTCCACTTT; CDR3aa: CASNPRVGSPLHF
d_gene: .; abundance: .; v_gene: TRBV5-1; j_gene: TRBJ2-1; CDR3nt: TGCGCCAGCGGATGGGACAACCCTGGCAATGAGCAGTTCTTC; CDR3aa: CASGWDNPGNEQFF
d_gene: TRBD1; abundance: .; v_gene: TRBV30; j_gene: TRBJ1-5; CDR3nt: TGTGCCTGGAGTTATGGGGACAGGGATCAGCCCCAGCATTTT; CDR3aa: CAWSYGDRDQPQHF
d_gene: .; abundance: .; v_gene: TRBV9; j_gene: TRBJ1-2; CDR3nt: TGTGCCAGCAGCGTAGCGAGCACGCGCTATGGCTACACCTTC; CDR3aa: CASSVASTRYGYTF
d_gene: TRBD1; abundance: .; v_gene: TRBV2; j_gene: TRBJ1-1; CDR3nt: TGTGCCAGCAGTGCTACTCGACAGGGTCACACTGAAGCTTTCTTT; CDR3aa: CASSATRQGHTEAFF
d_gene: TRBD1; abundance: .; v_gene: TRBV27; j_gene: TRBJ2-7; CDR3nt: TGTGCCAGCAGTTACATCCAAACGGGACAGGTATCCTACGAGCAGTACTTC; CDR3aa: CASSYIQTGQVSYEQYF
d_gene: TRBD1; abundance: .; v_gene: TRBV5-1; j_gene: TRBJ1-2; CDR3nt: TGCGCCAGCAGCCCCGGGACAGGATCATACTATGGCTACACCTTC; CDR3aa: CASSPGTGSYYGYTF
d_gene: TRBD2; abundance: .; v_gene: TRBV11-2; j_gene: TRBJ2-3; CDR3nt: TGTGCCAGCAGCCAGACCCAGCGGGAGGCCCATACGCAGTATTTT; CDR3aa: CASSQTQREAHTQYF
d_gene: TRBD2; abundance: .; v_gene: TRBV5-1; j_gene: TRBJ2-7; CDR3nt: TGCGCCAGCAGCTTGTATGTAGCGGGAGTAGTAGGGGAGCAGTACTTC; CDR3aa: CASSLYVAGVVGEQYF
d_gene: .; abundance: .; v_gene: TRBV28; j_gene: TRBJ2-7; CDR3nt: TGTGCCAGCGGTGGCCTCGTGCGGGGTCTTTCGCAGGAGCAGTACTTC; CDR3aa: CASGGLVRGLSQEQYF
d_gene: TRBD1; abundance: .; v_gene: TRBV4-2; j_gene: TRBJ2-2; CDR3nt: TGTGCCAGCAGCCAAGATTGGTTCCGACAGGGCTTCACCGGGGAGCTGTTTTTT; CDR3aa: CASSQDWFRQGFTGELFF
d_gene: TRBD2; abundance: once; v_gene: TRBV18; j_gene: TRBJ2-1; CDR3nt: TGTGCCAGCTCACCGACCGGGACTAGCGTGTACAATGAGCAGTTCTTC; CDR3aa: CASSPTGTSVYNEQFF
d_gene: TRBD1; abundance: .; v_gene: TRBV19; j_gene: TRBJ1-2; CDR3nt: TGTGCCAGTAGTCCCCCCACAGGGGAGAACTATGGCTACACCTTC; CDR3aa: CASSPPTGENYGYTF
d_gene: TRBD2; abundance: .; v_gene: TRBV7-9; j_gene: TRBJ2-1; CDR3nt: TGTTCCAGCAGCCGACGGGGGGGAGGTGATTACAATGAGCAGTTCTTC; CDR3aa: CSSSRRGGGDYNEQFF
d_gene: TRBD1; abundance: .; v_gene: TRBV28; j_gene: TRBJ2-7; CDR3nt: TGTGCCAGCAGGCAACAGGGGGCCTTCTCCTACGAGCAGTACTTC; CDR3aa: CASRQQGAFSYEQYF
d_gene: .; abundance: .; v_gene: TRBV6-5; j_gene: TRBJ2-7; CDR3nt: TGTGCCAGCAGCTCCGACAGGAGCTCCTACGAGCAGTACTTC; CDR3aa: CASSSDRSSYEQYF
d_gene: .; abundance: once; v_gene: TRBV4-1; j_gene: TRBJ1-5; CDR3nt: TGCGCCAGCAGCCAGGAGGGGGGGACTCCCCAGCATTTT; CDR3aa: CASSQEGGTPQHF
d_gene: TRBD1; abundance: .; v_gene: TRBV29-1; j_gene: TRBJ1-1; CDR3nt: TGCAGCGTTGGGGGACAGGGAATCACTGAAGCTTTCTTT; CDR3aa: CSVGGQGITEAFF
d_gene: TRBD1; abundance: .; v_gene: TRBV6-1; j_gene: TRBJ1-2; CDR3nt: TGTGCCAGCAGTGAAACAGGGGATCCGTTTCATGGCTACACCTTC; CDR3aa: CASSETGDPFHGYTF
d_gene: TRBD1; abundance: .; v_gene: TRBV11-2; j_gene: TRBJ1-1; CDR3nt: TGTGCCAGCAGCTCAAAACAGGGGGGGAACACTGAAGCTTTCTTT; CDR3aa: CASSSKQGGNTEAFF
d_gene: .; abundance: .; v_gene: TRBV2; j_gene: TRBJ2-1; CDR3nt: TGTGCCAGCAGTGAAGCTCTAGTCCGGCTAGACCACAATGAGCAGTTCTTC; CDR3aa: CASSEALVRLDHNEQFF
d_gene: .; abundance: .; v_gene: TRBV2; j_gene: TRBJ2-2; CDR3nt: TGTGCCAGCAGTCACGACTTGCTTGAGCTGTTTTTT; CDR3aa: CASSHDLLELFF
d_gene: .; abundance: once; v_gene: TRBV6-6; j_gene: TRBJ2-1; CDR3nt: TGTGCCAGCAGTTACAGTAGCGGTTCCTACAATGAGCAGTTCTTC; CDR3aa: CASSYSSGSYNEQFF
d_gene: TRBD1; abundance: .; v_gene: TRBV28; j_gene: TRBJ2-7; CDR3nt: TGTGCCAGCAGTTTAGGACAGGGGGCCCACGAGCAGTACTTC; CDR3aa: CASSLGQGAHEQYF
d_gene: TRBD1; abundance: once; v_gene: TRBV27; j_gene: TRBJ1-2; CDR3nt: TGTGCCAGCAGTTCCCGGGACAGAAATAACTATGGCTACACCTTC; CDR3aa: CASSSRDRNNYGYTF
d_gene: .; abundance: once; v_gene: TRBV27; j_gene: TRBJ2-6; CDR3nt: TGTGCCAGCAGGACAGGTTATGGGGCCAACGTCCTGACTTTC; CDR3aa: CASRTGYGANVLTF
d_gene: .; abundance: few; v_gene: TRBV6-5; j_gene: TRBJ1-4; CDR3nt: TGTGCCAGCACCAAAAGATGGCCCCGCGAAAAACTGTTTTTT; CDR3aa: CASTKRWPREKLFF
d_gene: .; abundance: .; v_gene: TRBV5-1; j_gene: TRBJ2-7; CDR3nt: TGCGCCAGCAGCTTGAGTTTAGCGAGTTCAACCTACGAGCAGTACTTC; CDR3aa: CASSLSLASSTYEQYF
d_gene: TRBD2; abundance: .; v_gene: TRBV7-6; j_gene: TRBJ2-7; CDR3nt: TGTGCCAGCAGCTTAGCTGGTAGGCCTAGCGGGAGGACCTACGAGCAGTACTTC; CDR3aa: CASSLAGRPSGRTYEQYF
d_gene: TRBD1; abundance: .; v_gene: TRBV6-5; j_gene: TRBJ2-1; CDR3nt: TGTGCCAGCAGCTACACACCGGGACAGGGGGCAGATGAGCAGTTCTTC; CDR3aa: CASSYTPGQGADEQFF
d_gene: .; abundance: once; v_gene: TRBV5-1; j_gene: TRBJ1-1; CDR3nt: TGCGCCAGCAGCTTGCCCGCGGTCTCCCGTGAAGCTTTCTTT; CDR3aa: CASSLPAVSREAFF
d_gene: TRBD1; abundance: .; v_gene: TRBV5-6; j_gene: TRBJ2-3; CDR3nt: TGTGCCAGCAGCACCTGGACAGGGCGCCTCACAGATACGCAGTATTTT; CDR3aa: CASSTWTGRLTDTQYF
d_gene: TRBD2; abundance: .; v_gene: TRBV13; j_gene: TRBJ2-1; CDR3nt: TGTGCCAGCAGCTTAGGGAGGACTAGGAATGAGCAGTTCTTC; CDR3aa: CASSLGRTRNEQFF
d_gene: .; abundance: .; v_gene: TRBV27; j_gene: TRBJ1-5; CDR3nt: TGTGCCAGCAGTCCTGTTGCGGGTTCCAATCAGCCCCAGCATTTT; CDR3aa: CASSPVAGSNQPQHF
d_gene: TRBD1; abundance: .; v_gene: TRBV6-5; j_gene: TRBJ1-2; CDR3nt: TGTGCCAGCAGTTACTTAACCGGACAGGGCTCCTATGGCTACACCTTC; CDR3aa: CASSYLTGQGSYGYTF
d_gene: .; abundance: .; v_gene: TRBV11-2; j_gene: TRBJ1-1; CDR3nt: TGTGCCAGCAGCTTAGGGCTCCAGGTTAGCACTGAAGCTTTCTTT; CDR3aa: CASSLGLQVSTEAFF
d_gene: .; abundance: .; v_gene: TRBV9; j_gene: TRBJ1-1; CDR3nt: TGTGCCAGGAGGGGAGGTGAGAAGACTGAAGCTTTCTTT; CDR3aa: CARRGGEKTEAFF
d_gene: .; abundance: .; v_gene: TRBV19; j_gene: TRBJ2-1; CDR3nt: TGTGCCAGTAGTAAATTACAGTCGGGATCCGGCTACAATGAGCAGTTCTTC; CDR3aa: CASSKLQSGSGYNEQFF
d_gene: TRBD1; abundance: .; v_gene: TRBV19; j_gene: TRBJ1-5; CDR3nt: TGTGCCAGTAGTATCCGTACAGGGGAGCAGCCCCAGCATTTT; CDR3aa: CASSIRTGEQPQHF
d_gene: TRBD2; abundance: .; v_gene: TRBV7-9; j_gene: TRBJ2-3; CDR3nt: TGTGCCAGCAGCTGGACTAGCGGGAGTATAGATACGCAGTATTTT; CDR3aa: CASSWTSGSIDTQYF
d_gene: .; abundance: .; v_gene: TRBV29-1; j_gene: TRBJ1-1; CDR3nt: TGCAGCGTTGAAGGGGGACAAGACCTGGGGAACACTGAAGCTTTCTTT; CDR3aa: CSVEGGQDLGNTEAFF
d_gene: TRBD2; abundance: .; v_gene: TRBV7-9; j_gene: TRBJ2-1; CDR3nt: TGTGCCAGCGCCCGGGGGGGTGGGGTAGGATCCTACAATGAGCAGTTCTTC; CDR3aa: CASARGGGVGSYNEQFF
d_gene: .; abundance: .; v_gene: TRBV11-2; j_gene: TRBJ2-1; CDR3nt: TGTGCCAGCAGCTTCAATCCTAGCCCCACCTACAATGAGCAGTTCTTC; CDR3aa: CASSFNPSPTYNEQFF
d_gene: .; abundance: once; v_gene: TRBV19; j_gene: TRBJ1-5; CDR3nt: TGTGCCAGTAGTATAGATCGAGGCGTGGCCCAGCATTTT; CDR3aa: CASSIDRGVAQHF
d_gene: .; abundance: .; v_gene: TRBV14; j_gene: TRBJ2-6; CDR3nt: TGTGCCAGCAGCCCCCTAGGGGGACAACTTTCTGGGGCCAACGTCCTGACTTTC; CDR3aa: CASSPLGGQLSGANVLTF
d_gene: TRBD1; abundance: .; v_gene: TRBV16; j_gene: TRBJ1-5; CDR3nt: TGTGCCAGCAGCCAGGGACAGGGTAGAGGGCAGCCCCAGCATTTT; CDR3aa: CASSQGQGRGQPQHF
d_gene: TRBD2; abundance: few; v_gene: TRBV11-1; j_gene: TRBJ2-7; CDR3nt: TGTGCCAGCAGCCCAATGGGACTAGTTTCGAGGGAGCAGTACTTC; CDR3aa: CASSPMGLVSREQYF
d_gene: .; abundance: few; v_gene: TRBV6-5; j_gene: TRBJ2-1; CDR3nt: TGTGCCAGCACCCCGAGGGGGGGGTCCTACAATGAGCAGTTCTTC; CDR3aa: CASTPRGGSYNEQFF
d_gene: .; abundance: .; v_gene: TRBV29-1; j_gene: TRBJ1-1; CDR3nt: TGCAGCGTTTCGCACAGGTTAGAGCTGAACACTGAAGCTTTCTTT; CDR3aa: CSVSHRLELNTEAFF
d_gene: TRBD2; abundance: .; v_gene: TRBV11-2; j_gene: TRBJ2-7; CDR3nt: TGTGCCAGCAGCTCCCGAGAAGGACTAGCGGCATACGAGCAGTACTTC; CDR3aa: CASSSREGLAAYEQYF
d_gene: TRBD1; abundance: .; v_gene: TRBV6-5; j_gene: TRBJ2-4; CDR3nt: TGTGCCAGCAGTTCCCCGGGACAGGGATTAGACATTCAGTACTTC; CDR3aa: CASSSPGQGLDIQYF
d_gene: .; abundance: .; v_gene: TRBV14; j_gene: TRBJ1-2; CDR3nt: TGTGCCAGCAGCCAAGATCAGGGACATGCGGCCGGCTACACCTTC; CDR3aa: CASSQDQGHAAGYTF
d_gene: TRBD1; abundance: .; v_gene: TRBV5-1; j_gene: TRBJ1-1; CDR3nt: TGCGCCAGCAGCCCAGACAGGGTTTGGACTGAAGCTTTCTTT; CDR3aa: CASSPDRVWTEAFF
d_gene: TRBD1; abundance: few; v_gene: TRBV30; j_gene: TRBJ2-5; CDR3nt: TGTGCCTGGAGTCCGGGACAGCTTAAAGAGACCCAGTACTTC; CDR3aa: CAWSPGQLKETQYF
d_gene: .; abundance: .; v_gene: TRBV7-2; j_gene: TRBJ2-5; CDR3nt: TGTGCCAGCAGCCTCCGAGGAGTCGTGATGAGGGAGACCCAGTACTTC; CDR3aa: CASSLRGVVMRETQYF
d_gene: TRBD2; abundance: .; v_gene: TRBV27; j_gene: TRBJ2-5; CDR3nt: TGTGCCAGCAGTTCCGCTCCGCCCGGGACTAGCGGGAGGGAGACCCAGTACTTC; CDR3aa: CASSSAPPGTSGRETQYF